These 25 T cell receptor beta chains originate from one sample sequenced in a study of blood T cells in healthy people across ages. Combining a sample-barcoded 5' primer with a J-beta primer mix, a second PCR ran for roughly 7 to 12 cycles. A single record per CDR3 protein comes from TCRdb applying MiXCR to the 5' RACE reads. The sample shows about 1 million distinct CDR3 sequences, under 55% of them seen only once. Sequencing was carried out using blood. These receptors all stem from a woman in her sixties or seventies in good health.

This clonotype was counted a few times. The chain recombines TRBV20-1 with TRBJ2-1; the D is unclear. Germline CDR1 is DFQATT and CDR2 is SNEGSKA (reference sequence). This CDR3 is 12 amino acids long. V was pared by 3 bases and J by 8 bases, with 11 bases between. CDR3 coding DNA: TGCAGTGCTAGCCCCGGTGTCGATGAGCAGTTCTTC. Residues: CSASPGVDEQFF.

This chain uses TRBV6-5 with TRBJ2-1; D remains ambiguous. V was trimmed by 6 bases and J by 4 bases, leaving 16 bases between them. From germline, CDR1 is MNHEY and CDR2 SVGAGI. The CDR3 has 15 residues. The DNA for the CDR3 is TGTGCCAGCAGCCGGGTCCCACTCACTTACAATGAGCAGTTCTTC. It yields the protein CASSRVPLTYNEQFF.

The chain has TRBV30 and TRBJ2-4; D gene ambiguous. The J call could be wrong; TRBJ2-5 is a better fit for the DNA end. There are 13 residues in the CDR3. In germline, CDR1 is GTSNPN, CDR2 SVGIG (reference sequence). As DNA, the CDR3 is TGTGCCTGGAGTGTTTGGGGAAGGGAGACCCAGTACTTC. Its protein is CAWSVWGRETQYF.

This clonotype has more than one count but fewer than ten. V usage is TRBV29-1 and J usage is TRBJ2-7, with TRBD2 matching over 7 bases. CDR1 is SQVTM and CDR2 is ANQGSEA in the germline V gene. The CDR3 runs to 13 residues. V was pared by 7 bases and J by 5 bases, with 11 bases of the junction left unmatched. The CDR3 DNA follows: TGCAGCGCATCCCCCTGGGGGGGTAACGAGCAGTACTTC. Protein: CSASPWGGNEQYF.

V and J are TRBV28 and TRBJ2-7, with 8 positions matching TRBD1. Germline V gives CDR1 MDHEN, CDR2 SYDVKM. Losses at the gene ends were 7 bases for V and 0 bases for J; bases not matched to a gene: 5. The CDR3 has 14 amino acids. The CDR3 is CASTVQGGSYEQYF. The CDR3 DNA sequence: TGTGCCAGCACCGTACAGGGGGGCTCCTACGAGCAGTACTTC.

This clonotype was detected only a few times. Here the CDR3 reads CASSVVIPPDTQYF. The CDR3 coding sequence is TGTGCCAGCAGCGTAGTGATCCCGCCAGATACGCAGTATTTT. The chain combines TRBV9 with TRBJ2-3, with D unclear. Per the germline V gene, CDR1 is SGDLS and CDR2 is YYNGEE. This CDR3 spans 14 amino acids. The germline V and J ends were trimmed by 0 bases and 4 bases, with 9 bases remaining between them. The whole variable domain, filled in from reference TRBV9 and TRBJ2-3, reads DSGVTQTPKHLITATGQRVTLRCSPRSGDLSVYWYQQSLDQGLQFLIQYYNGEERAKGNILERFSAQQFPDLHSELNLSSLELGDSALYFCASSVVIPPDTQYFGPGTRLTVL.

This clonotype was observed a few times. The V call is TRBV29-1, the J call TRBJ1-2, with 10 bases identical to TRBD1. This CDR3 spans 15 amino acids. Trimming cost V 0 bases and J 8 bases; bases outside gene matches: 9. Per germline, CDR1 SQVTM and CDR2 ANQGSEA. Here the CDR3 DNA reads TGCAGCGTTGAAGATCCAGACAGGGGGCTTGAGGGCTACACCTTC. Translated: CSVEDPDRGLEGYTF.

A few counts support this clonotype. This chain links TRBV7-8 with TRBJ2-3; D not certain. In germline, CDR1 is SGHVS, CDR2 FQNEAQ. The CDR3 runs 16 residues. The V and J ends lost 1 base and 2 bases respectively, with 13 bases between them. The DNA for the CDR3 is TGTGCCAGCAGCTTAGATCTAACGCACATCACAGATACGCAGTATTTT. Translated, it gives CASSLDLTHITDTQYF.

This chain joins TRBV20-1 and TRBJ2-3; possible D gene TRBD2, 6 bases. The V end was cut by 6 bases, the J end by 4 bases, with 17 bases between. CDR1 and CDR2 (germline): DFQATT, SNEGSKA (reference sequence). The CDR3 totals 14 residues. CDR3 nucleotide sequence: TGCAGTGCACGGGGGTCGAAGGGCCCAGATACGCAGTATTTT. This translates into CSARGSKGPDTQYF.

The gene calls are TRBV6-5 and TRBJ2-5, with D uncertain. Germline values: CDR1 MNHEY, CDR2 SVGAGI. CDR3 length: 13 residues. Between the trimmed V and J ends, which lost 6 bases and 11 bases, there was a span of 19 bases. Here the CDR3 reads CASSSPIDTEQYF. CDR3 DNA: TGTGCCAGCAGCTCCCCCATCGACACTGAGCAGTACTTC.

In its sample, this clonotype was seen a few times. The CDR3 DNA is TGTGCCAGCAGCTTGAAGGTGCAGGGAGGTCAGCCCCAGCATTTT. It codes for CASSLKVQGGQPQHF. The rearrangement joins TRBV5-5 to TRBJ1-5; tentatively, D is TRBD1 (5 bases). Trimming removed 1 base from V and 6 bases from J, with 14 bases in between. The germline CDR1 and CDR2 sequences are SGHKS and YYEKEE (reference sequence). The CDR3 extends over 15 amino acids.

Only a few counts were recorded for this clonotype. The rearrangement links TRBV12-3 or TRBV12-4 to TRBJ2-1; the match to TRBD2 covers 12 bases. The ends lost 1 base at V and 8 bases at J; junction bases unmatched: 6. The CDR3 is made up of 16 amino acids. CDR3 residues: CASSLGGTSGWDEQFF. The CDR3 region has the DNA TGTGCCAGCAGTTTAGGCGGGACTAGCGGGTGGGATGAGCAGTTCTTC.

The J gene is TRBJ2-7, the V gene TRBV7-6; 9 bases are a match to TRBD1. V gave up 5 bases and J gave up 1 base; unmatched junction bases: 6. Germline V gives CDR1 SGHVS, CDR2 FNYEAQ. The CDR3 extends over 15 amino acids. CDR3 protein: CASSIGQGMSYEQYF. In DNA, the CDR3 is TGTGCCAGCAGCATAGGACAGGGGATGTCCTACGAGCAGTACTTC.

V usage is TRBV3-1 and J usage is TRBJ1-1; 7 bases agree with TRBD1. The CDR3 is made up of 16 amino acids. Germline V gene lookup returns CDR1 LGHDT and CDR2 YNNKEL (reference sequence). Trimming at V came to 5 bases and at J to 1 base, leaving 10 bases not matched to a gene. This chain's CDR3 is CASSSGTAFPNTEAFF. The CDR3 nucleotides are TGTGCCAGCAGCTCCGGGACAGCCTTTCCGAACACTGAAGCTTTCTTT.

This chain links TRBV10-3 with TRBJ1-1; D possibly corresponds to TRBD1 (6 bases). The V and J ends lost 5 bases and 4 bases respectively, with 11 bases between them. From germline, CDR1 is ENHRY and CDR2 SYGVKD. The CDR3 contains 13 residues. The CDR3: CAISPGTSTEAFF. The CDR3, as DNA: TGTGCCATCAGTCCCGGGACAAGCACTGAAGCTTTCTTT.

The V and J genes are TRBV9 and TRBJ2-7; 14 positions match TRBD2. The CDR3 covers 15 residues. Germline V gives CDR1 SGDLS, CDR2 YYNGEE. With 0 bases clipped from V and 5 bases from J, the junction kept 1 base outside the gene matches. CDR3 in amino acids: CASSVEGLAGDEQYF. The CDR3 DNA sequence: TGTGCCAGCAGCGTAGAGGGACTAGCGGGAGACGAGCAGTACTTC.

The rearrangement joins TRBV5-1 to TRBJ2-3; 10 nucleotides line up with TRBD2. J lost 5 bases, V lost 3 bases, and 18 bases had no gene match. CDR1 SGHRS and CDR2 YFSETQ come from the germline V gene. The CDR3 has 19 residues. CDR3 sequence reads: CASSSRVGAGGPKLDTQYF. CDR3 DNA: TGCGCCAGCAGCTCCAGGGTTGGAGCGGGAGGGCCGAAGTTAGATACGCAGTATTTT.

In this sample, this clonotype turned up a few times. The rearrangement links TRBV6-5 to TRBJ1-5; D possibly corresponds to TRBD1 (5 bases). This CDR3 has 17 residues. CDR1 is MNHEY, CDR2 SVGAGI, per germline. V was cut by 0 bases and J by 2 bases, with 14 bases left in between. The CDR3 is CASSYSTVVEGNQPQHF. For the CDR3, the DNA is TGTGCCAGCAGTTACTCGACAGTGGTGGAAGGCAATCAGCCCCAGCATTTT.

The chain couples TRBV6-5 to TRBJ2-5; a possible D gene is TRBD2 (5 bases). The V end was cut by 6 bases, the J end by 0 bases, with 23 bases between. The CDR3 extends over 18 amino acids. Germline V gene data show CDR1 as MNHEY and CDR2 as SVGAGI. CDR3 bases: TGTGCCAGCAGCTACGGGCGGGTGGCGGGCCCGTACCAAGAGACCCAGTACTTC. Encoded protein: CASSYGRVAGPYQETQYF.

The J gene is TRBJ1-2, the V gene TRBV27; 9 nucleotides line up with TRBD1. The CDR3 covers 16 residues. Germline CDR1 is MNHEY and CDR2 is SMNVEV (reference sequence). V was clipped by 2 bases and J by 5 bases; unmatched bases: 9. The CDR3 sequence is CASSLEGTGRWYGYTF. Written as DNA, the CDR3 is TGTGCCAGCAGTTTAGAGGGGACAGGGCGTTGGTATGGCTACACCTTC.

The V gene is TRBV29-1, the J gene TRBJ2-1; D gene unclear. Trimming shortened V by 3 bases and J by 0 bases, and 9 bases separated the two germline ends. Germline CDR1 SQVTM, CDR2 ANQGSEA. The CDR3 totals 14 residues. CDR3 loop: CSVDKTSSYNEQFF. The CDR3 bases are TGCAGCGTTGATAAGACAAGCTCCTACAATGAGCAGTTCTTC.

CDR3 nucleotide sequence: TGTGCCATCAGGGTGGACAGGTCGAACACTGAAGCTTTCTTT. This gives the protein CAIRVDRSNTEAFF. The gene calls are TRBV10-3 and TRBJ1-1; 7 nucleotides align to TRBD1. V trimming: 6 bases; J trimming: 1 base; junction bases outside the gene matches: 5. This CDR3 comprises 14 residues. Per germline, CDR1 ENHRY and CDR2 SYGVKD.

The CDR3 bases are TGCAGCGTTGGGGGACAGGGGAAAGGGGCCAACGTCCTGACTTTC. It encodes CSVGGQGKGANVLTF. The chain has TRBV29-1 and TRBJ2-6; 10 bases fit TRBD1. With V trimmed by 4 bases and J by 4 bases, 4 bases remained unmatched. The germline V gene encodes CDR1 SQVTM and CDR2 ANQGSEA. The CDR3 runs 15 residues.

The chain couples TRBV20-1 to TRBJ2-4; 12 bases are a match to TRBD1. The J call may be wrong; the DNA end is better matched by TRBJ2-7. This CDR3 has 21 residues. The germline V gene encodes CDR1 DFQATT and CDR2 SNEGSKA (reference sequence). In DNA form, the CDR3 reads TGCAGTGCTCGTATTACTCTTCGGGACAGGGGGCCACCACCTTCCTCCTACGAGCAGTACTTC. It translates to CSARITLRDRGPPPSSYEQYF.

The CDR3 region is CASSLAGQGSSIQYF. As DNA, the CDR3 is TGTGCCAGCAGCTTAGCGGGACAGGGTTCGAGCATTCAGTACTTC. The chain employs TRBV13 and TRBJ2-4; 9 bases are a match to TRBD1. Trimming cost V 1 base and J 9 bases; bases outside gene matches: 7. The CDR3 has 15 residues. CDR1 is PRHDT, CDR2 FYEKMQ, per germline (reference sequence).